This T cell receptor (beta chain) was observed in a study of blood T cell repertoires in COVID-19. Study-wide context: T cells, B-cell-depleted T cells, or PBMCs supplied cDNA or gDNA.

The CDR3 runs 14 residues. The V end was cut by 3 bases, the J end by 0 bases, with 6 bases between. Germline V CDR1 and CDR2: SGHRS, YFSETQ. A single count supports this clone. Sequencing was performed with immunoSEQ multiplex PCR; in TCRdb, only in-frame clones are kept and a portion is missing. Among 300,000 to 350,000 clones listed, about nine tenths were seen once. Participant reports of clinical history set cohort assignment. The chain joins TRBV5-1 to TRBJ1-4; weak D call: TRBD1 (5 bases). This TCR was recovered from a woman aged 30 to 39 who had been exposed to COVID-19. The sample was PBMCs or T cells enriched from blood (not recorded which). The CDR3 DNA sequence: TGCGCCAGCAGCTCAGGGACAACTAATGAAAAACTGTTTTTT. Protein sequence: CASSSGTTNEKLFF.